The rows below give T cell receptor beta chains drawn from one sample of a study of technical replicates of blood from several donors. Some clones are missing from TCRdb's copy, which holds only in-frame ones; the method was immunoSEQ multiplex PCR. The sample contains tens of thousands of clones, 80% to 95% of which appear only once. Sequences were obtained from T cells isolated from PBMCs. These receptors were collected from a human donor in good health. Each CDR3 is given with its conserved first and last residue. D genes are given only for firm matches. The listing skips clone size in some rows; elsewhere it reads once, few, many or a size class.

v_gene	abundance	j_gene	d_gene	CDR3nt	CDR3aa
TRBV5-1	.	TRBJ2-1	.	TGCGCCAGCAGCTCGGACAGAGAGGGCAATGAGCAGTTCTTC	CASSSDREGNEQFF
TRBV4-1	.	TRBJ2-7	TRBD2	TGCGCCAGCAGCCCAACCGGGACCGCTGGGACTAGCGGGAGAGACGAGCAGTACTTC	CASSPTGTAGTSGRDEQYF
TRBV5-4	.	TRBJ2-3	.	TGTGCCAGCAGCCCGGACGGGGGTATTGGGACAGATACGCAGTATTTT	CASSPDGGIGTDTQYF
TRBV6-5	.	TRBJ1-1	.	TGTGCCAGTTATTGGAACACTGAAGCTTTCTTT	CASYWNTEAFF
TRBV9	.	TRBJ1-2	.	TGTGCCAGCAGCGTAGAGGGAGGGCACGGCTACACCTTC	CASSVEGGHGYTF
TRBV9	.	TRBJ2-7	.	TGTGCCAGCAGCGTAGACGGAGGGAGCGACGAGCAGTACTTC	CASSVDGGSDEQYF
TRBV4-3	.	TRBJ2-1	.	TGCGCCAGCAGCCTAGACGGGTTAGCGGCCTACAATGAGCAGTTCTTC	CASSLDGLAAYNEQFF
TRBV30	.	TRBJ2-2	.	TGTGCCTGGAGTGTCGACACCGGGGAGCTGTTTTTT	CAWSVDTGELFF
TRBV5-1	.	TRBJ2-2	.	TGCGCCAGCAGCTTTGAAGGGCGGGCCGGGGAGCTGTTTTTT	CASSFEGRAGELFF
TRBV2	once	TRBJ2-2	.	TGTGCCAGCAGTGAAGACTTGGCAGGGTATACCGGGGAGCTGTTTTTT	CASSEDLAGYTGELFF
TRBV20-1	once	TRBJ2-7	.	TGCAGTGCTGAGACAGATTACGAGCAGTACTTC	CSAETDYEQYF
TRBV10-2	.	TRBJ1-1	TRBD1	TGCGCCAGCGGTCGGACAGGGATAACTGAAGCTTTCTTT	CASGRTGITEAFF
TRBV10-3	once	TRBJ2-1	.	TGTGCCATCAGTGGACTAGGGGATTACAATGAGCAGTTCTTC	CAISGLGDYNEQFF
TRBV30	.	TRBJ2-5	TRBD1	TGTGCCTGGGAAAGACAGGGTTTGGAGACCCAGTACTTC	CAWERQGLETQYF
TRBV2	.	TRBJ2-7	.	TGTGCCAGCAGTGCTGGGGGCCCCTACGAGCAGTACTTC	CASSAGGPYEQYF